These 2 T cell receptor beta chains originate from one sample sequenced in a study of cytomegalovirus exposure and HLA in healthy donors. The primer mix had 60 Vbeta and 13 Jbeta primers. Method: immunoSEQ multiplex PCR; TCRdb's copy keeps in-frame clones and lacks some. The data show fewer than 200,000 clones, about 90% seen once. The material sequenced was PBMCs. Receptor source: a girl in the first two years of life in good health and CMV-seronegative.

V and J are TRBV7-9 and TRBJ1-6; D perhaps matches TRBD1 (6 bases). The length of the CDR3 is 16 residues. V dropped 5 bases and J dropped 1 base, with 12 bases sitting between them. The V gene's germline CDR1 is SEHNR and CDR2 FQNEAQ (reference sequence). The CDR3 spells CASSQQGRSYNSPLHF. CDR3 coding DNA: TGTGCCAGCAGCCAACAGGGAAGATCCTATAATTCACCCCTCCACTTT.

The chain has TRBV19 and TRBJ1-5, with D hard to call. The V end was cut by 2 bases, the J end by 8 bases, with 16 bases between. The CDR3 spans 15 residues. CDR1 and CDR2 (germline): LNHDA, SQIVND (reference sequence). The CDR3 DNA is TGTGCCAGTAGTATATCCGTCGAGAGGGCTGAGCCCCAGCATTTT. Residues: CASSISVERAEPQHF.